This entry concerns a single TCR beta chain. This sample is part of a study of blood T cell repertoires in COVID-19. Exposed study participants had met a COVID-19 case within 2 weeks before entry. CDR3 length: 15 residues. The germline V gene encodes CDR1 SGHRS and CDR2 YFSETQ. V was pared by 4 bases and J by 3 bases, with 4 bases of the junction left unmatched. In the authors' methods: Amplification of reference gene primers provided the estimated nucleated cell counts. The protocol was immunoSEQ multiplex PCR, while the TCRdb copy is restricted to in-frame clones and leaves out a portion. The V and J calls and clone size were taken over from that table, and D and trimming were inferred from the DNA. The sample includes hundreds of thousands of clones, under 90% seen only once; the top ten take roughly 5%.

The sequenced material came from PBMCs or T cells enriched from blood (not recorded which). This chain links TRBV5-1 with TRBJ2-3, with TRBD2 identical over 11 bases. The sequence was obtained from a woman between 50 and 59 years old who had been exposed to COVID-19. CDR3 bases: TGCGCCAGCAGCCTTAGCGGGGGGGCGACAGATACGCAGTATTTT. Translation: CASSLSGGATDTQYF. Together with reference TRBV5-1 and TRBJ2-3, the CDR3 gives the full variable domain: KAGVTQTPRYLIKTRGQQVTLSCSPISGHRSVSWYQQTPGQGLQFLFEYFSETQRNKGNFPGRFSGRQFSNSRSEMNVSTLELGDSALYLCASSLSGGATDTQYFGPGTRLTVL.